These 26 T cell receptor beta chains originate from one sample sequenced in a study of T cell changes during pregnancy in multiple sclerosis. Repertoires were generated with immunoSEQ multiplex PCR, while TCRdb's copy carries only in-frame clones and drops some. Here the sample spans about 20,000 clones, around nine tenths being singletons. The sequenced sample was CD8+ T cells from peripheral blood mononuclear cells, obtained in the second trimester of pregnancy. The source of these receptors is a female donor in good health, enrolled as a control in a pregnancy study.

The rearrangement uses TRBV6-5 and TRBJ2-7; a possible D gene is TRBD1 (5 bases). Germline V gene lookup returns CDR1 MNHEY and CDR2 SVGAGI. Trimming left V 6 bases short and J 1 base short, with 10 bases between. The CDR3 length is 13 residues. The DNA for the CDR3 is TGTGCCAGCAGCTTGACAGAGTCCTACGAGCAGTACTTC. Encoded protein: CASSLTESYEQYF.

The rearrangement uses TRBV13 and TRBJ2-3, with D unclear. V lost 4 bases and J 6 bases, leaving 5 bases between the germline ends. In germline, CDR1 is PRHDT, CDR2 FYEKMQ (reference sequence). The CDR3 consists of 11 residues. The CDR3 loop is CASSSSDTQYF. The CDR3 DNA is TGTGCCAGCAGCTCTTCCGATACGCAGTATTTT.

The CDR3: CARSLSGGVKNIQYF. The CDR3 DNA follows: TGTGCCAGAAGCTTGTCCGGGGGAGTGAAAAACATTCAGTACTTC. The chain uses TRBV5-3 and TRBJ2-4; D is possibly TRBD2 (6 bases). TRBV5-3 has ORF status, its function being uncertain. The CDR3 loop spans 15 amino acids. Trimming stripped 1 base from V and 4 bases from J, with 12 bases between.

This clone was observed once. This rearrangement joins TRBV7-2 to TRBJ1-6; D gene unclear. The CDR3 length is 13 residues. Germline CDR1 and CDR2: SGHTA and FQGNSA. The germline V and J ends were trimmed by 2 bases and 14 bases, with 13 bases remaining between them. The CDR3 region has the DNA TGTGCCAGCAGCTTAATTGCGGATCCCACCCTCCACTTT. Its protein product is CASSLIADPTLHF. Full variable domain (missing parts from reference TRBV7-2 and TRBJ1-6): GAGVSQSPSNKVTEKGKDVELRCDPISGHTALYWYRQSLGQGLEFLIYFQGNSAPDKSGLPSDRFSAERTGGSVSTLTIQRTQQEDSAVYLCASSLIADPTLHFGNGTRLTVT.

The chain recombines TRBV27 with TRBJ2-1; a weak D match, TRBD2 (5 bases). The germline V gene encodes CDR1 MNHEY and CDR2 SMNVEV (reference sequence). This CDR3 is built from 18 residues. Trimming cost V 4 bases and J 3 bases, with 22 bases left between them. The CDR3, as DNA: TGTGCCAGCAGTTCGTATACTGAAAGCGGTGCGGGCTACAATGAGCAGTTCTTC. Its protein is CASSSYTESGAGYNEQFF.

This sequence joins TRBV4-3 and TRBJ2-5; TRBD2 aligns across 7 bases. V shed 3 bases, J shed 5 bases, and the junction held 12 bases outside the gene matches. The germline V gene has CDR1 LGHNA and CDR2 YSLEER. The CDR3 runs to 16 residues. This CDR3 is CASSHAREEGAETQYF. DNA of the CDR3: TGCGCCAGCAGCCACGCACGGGAGGAGGGAGCGGAGACCCAGTACTTC.

The gene calls are TRBV13 and TRBJ2-1, with D possibly matching TRBD1 (5 bases). V lost 1 base and J 6 bases, leaving 13 bases between the germline ends. The CDR3 loop spans 15 amino acids. Germline CDR1 and CDR2: PRHDT and FYEKMQ (reference sequence). CDR3 region: CASSLEGDLGNEQFF. The CDR3 DNA reads as TGTGCCAGCAGCTTAGAAGGGGATTTAGGCAATGAGCAGTTCTTC. The full variable domain, its missing parts supplied by reference TRBV13 and TRBJ2-1, is AAGVIQSPRHLIKEKRETATLKCYPIPRHDTVYWYQQGPGQDPQFLISFYEKMQSDKGSIPDRFSAQQFSDYHSELNMSSLELGDSALYFCASSLEGDLGNEQFFGPGTRLTVL.

The chain couples TRBV4-1 to TRBJ2-3; 8 positions agree with TRBD2. J gave up 1 base and V 0 bases, and 3 bases lay outside the gene matches. Germline V gene sequence: CDR1 MGHRA, CDR2 YSYEKL. The CDR3 runs to 16 residues. CDR3 coding DNA: TGCGCCAGCAGCCAAGAGCAAGCGGGGGGCACAGATACGCAGTATTTT. Protein sequence: CASSQEQAGGTDTQYF.

The rearrangement uses TRBV7-9 and TRBJ2-7; D gene uncertain. Germline V gene data show CDR1 as SEHNR and CDR2 as FQNEAQ (reference sequence). V was shortened by 0 bases and J by 2 bases, with 8 bases between the two germline ends. CDR3 length: 14 amino acids. The CDR3 DNA sequence: TGTGCCAGCAGCTTAGCAACAACCCCCTACGAGCAGTACTTC. Translating gives CASSLATTPYEQYF.

This clone was seen only once. The chain is built from TRBV27 and TRBJ1-2; weak D call: TRBD1 (6 bases). This CDR3 comprises 11 residues. Per germline, CDR1 MNHEY and CDR2 SMNVEV (reference sequence). Trimming removed 9 bases at V and 7 bases at J, with 12 bases between. CDR3 sequence (DNA): TGTGCCAGTCGTCAGGGGAGTGGCTACACCTTC. Translated: CASRQGSGYTF.

The count of this clone is one. The chain combines TRBV6-1 with TRBJ1-5, with 7 bases that match TRBD1. The CDR3 loop spans 16 amino acids. With V trimmed by 3 bases and J by 6 bases, 11 bases remained unmatched. CDR1 and CDR2 (germline): MNHNS, SASEGT. CDR3 loop: CASSDMDGGGGQPQHF. CDR3 coding DNA: TGTGCCAGCAGTGATATGGACGGAGGGGGCGGTCAGCCCCAGCATTTT.

The chain links TRBV15 to TRBJ1-1; unclear D gene. The CDR3 sequence is 15 residues long. The germline CDR1 and CDR2 sequences are LNHNV and YYDKDF (reference sequence). With 1 base removed from V and 1 base from J, the gap between germline ends came to 10 bases. CDR3 bases: TGTGCCACCAGCAGAGGGGTACAGAAGAACACTGAAGCTTTCTTT. Its protein is CATSRGVQKNTEAFF.

This chain connects TRBV5-3 to TRBJ2-7; D uncertain. TRBV5-3 is an open reading frame whose function is uncertain. The CDR3 has 13 amino acids. V dropped 4 bases and J dropped 0 bases, with 8 bases sitting between them. Written as DNA, the CDR3 is TGTGCCAGAAGCCCCGACAACTCCTACGAGCAGTACTTC. Translation: CARSPDNSYEQYF.

The gene calls are TRBV11-2 and TRBJ2-2, with TRBD2 identical over 8 bases. The CDR3 loop spans 17 amino acids. The junction had 5 bases not matched to a gene; V was cut back by 1 base and J by 1 base. Germline V gene lookup returns CDR1 SGHAT and CDR2 FQNNGV. CDR3 DNA: TGTGCCAGCAGCTTAGGGGTCGCGGGGGGGAACACCGGGGAGCTGTTTTTT. This gives the protein CASSLGVAGGNTGELFF.

This chain links TRBV15 with TRBJ2-1; TRBD2 agrees at 7 bases. Trimming removed 0 bases from V and 6 bases from J; junction bases left unmatched: 5. The V gene's germline CDR1 is LNHNV and CDR2 YYDKDF (reference sequence). The CDR3 covers 15 residues. In DNA form, the CDR3 reads TGTGCCACCAGCAGAGATCTGGGCGGGGGCAATGAGCAGTTCTTC. Its translation is CATSRDLGGGNEQFF.

This clone was seen once. The chain has TRBV29-1 and TRBJ2-1; no clear D. The CDR3 runs 13 residues. Germline V gene data show CDR1 as SQVTM and CDR2 as ANQGSEA. The ends were cut back, 2 bases at V and 1 base at J, with 6 bases in the middle. The CDR3 coding sequence is TGCAGCGTTGAACCGTATTCCTACAATGAGCAGTTCTTC. Its translation is CSVEPYSYNEQFF.

This chain links TRBV15 with TRBJ2-3; TRBD2 agrees at 8 bases. CDR3 length equals 13 residues. Germline V gene data show CDR1 as LNHNV and CDR2 as YYDKDF (reference sequence). The J segment lost 4 bases and the V segment lost 8 bases, leaving 5 bases of the junction unmatched. CDR3 DNA: TGTGCCACCCGGGGGGGCGGGGCAGATACGCAGTATTTT. Protein sequence: CATRGGGADTQYF.

Remarks on this clone: The junction does not match germline at one end; this may be a read error. This chain uses TRBV7-7 with TRBJ2-7, with TRBD1 identical over 9 bases. CDR1 SSHAT and CDR2 FNYEAQ come from the germline V gene (reference sequence). The CDR3 runs to 13 residues. The CDR3 coding sequence is TGTGCTAGCAGCCCGGGGACAGGGTTCGAGCAGTACTTC. The encoded protein is CASSPGTGFEQYF.

The chain joins TRBV11-2 to TRBJ1-4, with D possibly being TRBD1 (5 bases). Between the trimmed V and J ends, which lost 3 bases and 7 bases, there was a span of 12 bases. Germline V gene sequence: CDR1 SGHAT, CDR2 FQNNGV. There are 14 residues in the CDR3. The chain's CDR3 is CASSLDTFREKLFF. The CDR3 bases are TGTGCCAGCAGCTTGGACACTTTTCGTGAAAAACTGTTTTTT.

This chain links TRBV7-4 with TRBJ2-7, with 13 bases that match TRBD2. J gave up 5 bases and V 5 bases, and 6 bases lay outside the gene matches. There are 15 residues in the CDR3. CDR1 is SGHVT, CDR2 SQSDAQ, per germline. CDR3 bases: TGTGCCAGCAGCACGGGACTAGCGGGGTGGGACGAGCAGTACTTC. As protein: CASSTGLAGWDEQYF.

This rearrangement joins TRBV5-1 to TRBJ2-1; TRBD2 is a possible D gene (5 bases). V lost 0 bases to trimming and J lost 9 bases, with 13 bases between them. The CDR3 consists of 14 residues. The germline CDR1 and CDR2 sequences are SGHRS and YFSETQ. The CDR3, as DNA: TGCGCCAGCAGCTTGGGGACTCTGTTGGGTGAGCAGTTCTTC. This translates into CASSLGTLLGEQFF.

The chain joins TRBV2 to TRBJ2-6; tentative D call: TRBD2 (7 bases). The CDR3 runs 19 residues. The V end lost 4 bases, the J end lost 0 bases, and 19 bases lay between the germline ends. The germline gives CDR1 SNHLY, CDR2 FYNNEI. The CDR3 nucleotides are TGTGCCAGCAGTGGCCCCGTTGGGGGGGCTGACTCTGGGGCCAACGTCCTGACTTTC. Its translation is CASSGPVGGADSGANVLTF.

The gene calls are TRBV6-5 and TRBJ2-7; TRBD2 agrees at 9 bases. Germline CDR1 reads MNHEY; CDR2 reads SVGAGI. The CDR3 loop spans 14 amino acids. Germline trimming cut 5 bases from V and 4 bases from J; bases unmatched to any gene: 6. CDR3 loop: CASSAGGGWYEQYF. The CDR3 DNA reads as TGTGCCAGCAGTGCGGGGGGGGGCTGGTACGAGCAGTACTTC.

This chain connects TRBV4-3 to TRBJ2-5; TRBD2 matches at 8 bases. This CDR3 contains 15 residues. The trim removed 4 bases at V and 5 bases at J, leaving 9 bases unmatched. Looked up from germline, CDR1 is LGHNA and CDR2 is YSLEER. CDR3 sequence reads: CASSRLLAESETQYF. The CDR3 bases are TGCGCCAGCAGCCGTCTACTAGCGGAGTCGGAGACCCAGTACTTC.

This clone was seen a single time. The chain recombines TRBV6-1 with TRBJ1-2; tentative D call: TRBD1 (6 bases). The V and J ends lost 2 bases and 2 bases respectively, with 12 bases between them. Germline CDR1 MNHNS, CDR2 SASEGT. The CDR3 extends over 15 amino acids. The CDR3 bases are TGTGCCAGCAGTGAAACCAGGGGTCTCAACTATGGCTACACCTTC. It encodes CASSETRGLNYGYTF.

The J gene is TRBJ1-1, the V gene TRBV28; possible D gene TRBD1, 5 bases. This CDR3 has 15 residues. V lost 2 bases to trimming and J lost 7 bases, with 17 bases between them. The V gene's germline CDR1 is MDHEN and CDR2 SYDVKM. This CDR3 reads CASSLLRGAMSEAFF. CDR3 coding DNA: TGTGCCAGCAGTTTACTAAGGGGCGCGATGAGTGAAGCTTTCTTT. Looking up the rest from reference TRBV28 and TRBJ1-1 gives the full variable domain: DVKVTQSSRYLVKRTGEKVFLECVQDMDHENMFWYRQDPGLGLRLIYFSYDVKMKEKGDIPEGYSVSREKKERFSLILESASTNQTSMYLCASSLLRGAMSEAFFGQGTRLTVV.